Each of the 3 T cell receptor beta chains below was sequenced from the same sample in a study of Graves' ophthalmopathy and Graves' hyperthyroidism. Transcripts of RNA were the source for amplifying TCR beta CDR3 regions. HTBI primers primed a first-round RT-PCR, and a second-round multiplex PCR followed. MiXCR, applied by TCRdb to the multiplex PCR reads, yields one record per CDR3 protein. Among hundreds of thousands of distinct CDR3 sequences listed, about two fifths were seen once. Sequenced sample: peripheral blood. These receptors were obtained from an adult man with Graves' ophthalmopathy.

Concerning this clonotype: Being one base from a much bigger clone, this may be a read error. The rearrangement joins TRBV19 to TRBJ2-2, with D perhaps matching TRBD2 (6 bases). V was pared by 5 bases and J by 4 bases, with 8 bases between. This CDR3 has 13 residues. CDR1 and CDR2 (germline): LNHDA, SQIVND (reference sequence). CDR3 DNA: TGTGCCAGTAGTCGCGGGGCCACCGGGGAGCTGTTTTTT. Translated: CASSRGATGELFF.

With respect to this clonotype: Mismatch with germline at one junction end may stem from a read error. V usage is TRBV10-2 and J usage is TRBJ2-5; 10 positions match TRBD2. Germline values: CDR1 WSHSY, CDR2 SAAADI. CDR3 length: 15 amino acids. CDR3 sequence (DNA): TGTGCCAGCAGCTCTAGCGGGGGTAACAAAGAGACCCAGTACTTC. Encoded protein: CASSSSGGNKETQYF.

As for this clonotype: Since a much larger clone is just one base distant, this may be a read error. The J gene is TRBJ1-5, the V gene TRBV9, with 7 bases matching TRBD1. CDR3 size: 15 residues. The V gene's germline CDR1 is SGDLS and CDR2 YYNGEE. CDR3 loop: CASGVGGGSGQPQHF. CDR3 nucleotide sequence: TGTGCCAGCGGCGTAGGGGGCGGGTCGGGTCAGCCCCAGCATTTT.